Below are 11 T cell receptor beta chains sequenced from a single sample in a study of blood T cell repertoires in COVID-19. Repertoires were generated with immunoSEQ multiplex PCR, while TCRdb's copy carries only in-frame clones and drops some. The sample consists of about 73,000 clones, 85% to 90% of them appearing once. The source material was peripheral blood. The origin of the receptors is a man older than 75 with acute or convalescent COVID-19.

The chain links TRBV7-9 to TRBJ1-1; 11 positions match TRBD1. The CDR3 loop spans 16 amino acids. The germline V gene has CDR1 SEHNR and CDR2 FQNEAQ (reference sequence). V shed 5 bases and J 1 base; nucleotides not matched to a gene: 6. The CDR3 here is CASSQTGTGGNTEAFF. The DNA of the CDR3 is TGTGCCAGCAGCCAGACCGGGACAGGGGGGAACACTGAAGCTTTCTTT.

The chain recombines TRBV15 with TRBJ2-2; 7 nucleotides match TRBD1. The CDR3 spans 14 residues. Trimming took 3 bases from V and 6 from J; bases not matched to a gene: 4. CDR1 is LNHNV and CDR2 is YYDKDF in the germline V gene (reference sequence). This chain's CDR3 is CATSRETGPGELFF. DNA for the CDR3: TGTGCCACCAGCAGGGAGACAGGGCCCGGGGAGCTGTTTTTT.

V gene TRBV3-1 (or the pseudogene TRBV3-2) combines with J gene TRBJ2-7, with TRBD1 matching over 9 bases. This CDR3 is 13 amino acids long. The V gene's germline CDR1 is LGHDT and CDR2 YNNKEL (reference sequence). Trimming cost V 4 bases and J 5 bases; bases outside gene matches: 3. CDR3 DNA sequence: TGTGCCAGCAGCCTGACAGGGGGAAACGAGCAGTACTTC. Translated, it gives CASSLTGGNEQYF.

Here the CDR3 DNA reads TGTGCTAGTGGCCCCCTTGGCGGGGGCTACACAGATACGCAGTATTTT. It is translated as CASGPLGGGYTDTQYF. This chain connects TRBV12-5 to TRBJ2-3, with D possibly matching TRBD2 (7 bases). V lost 6 bases to trimming and J lost 2 bases, with 18 bases between them. CDR1 LGHNT and CDR2 FRNRAP come from the germline V gene. The CDR3 contains 16 residues.

The chain employs TRBV7-9 and TRBJ1-1, with a weak D call TRBD1 (5 bases). Germline CDR1 SEHNR, CDR2 FQNEAQ (reference sequence). This CDR3 has 12 residues. V lost 5 bases to trimming and J lost 5 bases, with 9 bases between them. The CDR3 region is CASSPGVTEAFF. In DNA form, the CDR3 reads TGTGCCAGCAGCCCGGGGGTGACTGAAGCTTTCTTT.

V is TRBV5-1 and J is TRBJ1-3; perhaps TRBD1 as D (5 bases). Germline lookup yields CDR1 SGHRS and CDR2 YFSETQ. Trimming took off 0 bases at V and 3 bases at J, with 10 bases between the two ends. CDR3 length: 15 amino acids. DNA of the CDR3: TGCGCCAGCAGCTTGGGAGGGGACTATGGAAACACCATATATTTT. Its translation: CASSLGGDYGNTIYF.

The genes are TRBV10-1 and TRBJ2-1; 13 bases fit TRBD2. The CDR3 is 17 residues long. CDR1 and CDR2 (germline): WNHNN, SYGVQD (reference sequence). The J segment lost 5 bases and the V segment lost 2 bases, leaving 6 bases of the junction unmatched. CDR3 DNA: TGCGCCAGCAGTGAGAGGACTAGCGGGAGAGTCAACAATGAGCAGTTCTTC. It encodes CASSERTSGRVNNEQFF.

CDR3 loop: CASGNRDRVANEKLFF. CDR3 nucleotide sequence: TGTGCTAGTGGCAACCGGGACAGGGTCGCTAATGAAAAACTGTTTTTT. The J gene is TRBJ1-4, the V gene TRBV12-5, with TRBD1 matching over 9 bases. V was pared by 6 bases and J by 3 bases, with 8 bases of the junction left unmatched. This CDR3 spans 16 amino acids. Germline V CDR1 and CDR2: LGHNT, FRNRAP. The complete variable domain, with remaining parts taken from reference TRBV12-5 and TRBJ1-4, reads DARVTQTPRHKVTEMGQEVTMRCQPILGHNTVFWYRQTMMQGLELLAYFRNRAPLDDSGMPKDRFSAEMPDATLATLKIQPSEPRDSAVYFCASGNRDRVANEKLFFGSGTQLSVL.

The rearrangement uses TRBV28 and TRBJ1-2; D remains ambiguous. The ends were cut back, 5 bases at V and 8 bases at J, with 18 bases in the middle. This CDR3 has 14 residues. Germline lookup yields CDR1 MDHEN and CDR2 SYDVKM. The CDR3 is CASSPSPGRGGYTF. The CDR3 DNA reads as TGTGCCAGCAGTCCCTCCCCGGGAAGAGGCGGCTACACCTTC.

J is TRBJ1-2 and V is TRBV6-5; 7 bases agree with TRBD1. The J segment lost 6 bases and the V segment lost 10 bases, leaving 8 bases of the junction unmatched. Germline assignment: CDR1 MNHEY and CDR2 SVGAGI. The CDR3 runs to 12 residues. CDR3 coding DNA: TGTGCCAACCACCAGGGGGAGGATGGCTACACCTTC. Its translation: CANHQGEDGYTF.

This clone was recorded once. V gene TRBV29-1 combines with J gene TRBJ1-2, with unresolved D. This CDR3 spans 13 amino acids. Trimming removed 0 bases from V and 4 bases from J, with 9 bases in between. Germline V lookup: CDR1 SQVTM, CDR2 ANQGSEA. CDR3: CSVEDPRIYGYTF. Here the CDR3 DNA reads TGCAGCGTTGAAGACCCTCGTATCTATGGCTACACCTTC.